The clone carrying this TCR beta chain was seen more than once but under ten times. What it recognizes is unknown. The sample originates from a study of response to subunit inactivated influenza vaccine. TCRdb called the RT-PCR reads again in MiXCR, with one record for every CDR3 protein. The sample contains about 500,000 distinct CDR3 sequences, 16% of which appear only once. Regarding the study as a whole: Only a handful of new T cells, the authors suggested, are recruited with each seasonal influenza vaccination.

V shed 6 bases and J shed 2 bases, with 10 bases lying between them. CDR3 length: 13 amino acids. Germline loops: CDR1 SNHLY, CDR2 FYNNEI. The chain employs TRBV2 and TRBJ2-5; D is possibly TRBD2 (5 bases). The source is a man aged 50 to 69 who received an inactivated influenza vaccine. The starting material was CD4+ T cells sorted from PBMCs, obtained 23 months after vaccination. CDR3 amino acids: CASRSDYQETQYF. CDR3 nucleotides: TGTGCCAGCAGATCTGACTATCAAGAGACCCAGTACTTC.